Shown below are 14 T cell receptor beta chains from a single sample sequenced in a study of T cell repertoires in cytomegalovirus infection. TCRdb itself ran the reads through MiXCR, one entry per CDR3 protein. The repertoire holds roughly 150,000 distinct CDR3 sequences, roughly a quarter seen once, with about 10% in the top ten. Input material: PBMCs. The receptors here all came from a human donor in good health (CMV status not recorded). Some clones in this sample may be carry-over from other donors' samples.

This chain connects TRBV11-1 to TRBJ1-5; D ambiguous. Between the trimmed V and J ends, which lost 3 bases and 4 bases, there was a span of 7 bases. This CDR3 contains 13 residues. The germline V gene encodes CDR1 SGHAT and CDR2 FQDESV (reference sequence). For the CDR3, the DNA is TGTGCCAGCAGCTTTGGTCTTAATCAGCCCCAGCATTTT. This sequence encodes CASSFGLNQPQHF.

This clonotype was recorded a few times. The V gene is TRBV29-1, the J gene TRBJ2-7; 11 nucleotides match TRBD2. Unmatched junction bases numbered 2, after V lost 7 bases and J lost 0 bases. Germline values: CDR1 SQVTM, CDR2 ANQGSEA. The CDR3 runs to 13 residues. CDR3 DNA sequence: TGCAGCGCCGGGACTAGCGGCTCCTACGAGCAGTACTTC. It specifies CSAGTSGSYEQYF.

This clonotype was picked up many times. J is TRBJ2-7 and V is TRBV7-2; TRBD2 matches at 7 bases. CDR1 is SGHTA and CDR2 is FQGNSA in the germline V gene. This CDR3 contains 14 residues. Trimming at V came to 4 bases and at J to 0 bases, leaving 3 bases not matched to a gene. DNA of the CDR3: TGTGCCAGCAGCTCCTCGGGGGGCTCCTACGAGCAGTACTTC. Its protein is CASSSSGGSYEQYF.

This chain links TRBV9 with TRBJ2-7, with D perhaps matching TRBD2 (6 bases). The germline V gene has CDR1 SGDLS and CDR2 YYNGEE. V gave up 4 bases and J gave up 5 bases, with 19 bases separating them. This CDR3 is 15 amino acids long. CDR3 in amino acids: CASSPRDRGSNEQYF. CDR3 sequence (DNA): TGTGCCAGCAGCCCCCGGGACCGGGGGTCCAACGAGCAGTACTTC.

This clonotype was seen only a few times. The chain recombines TRBV7-8 with TRBJ1-5; D may be TRBD1 (5 bases). The CDR3 contains 13 residues. The germline gives CDR1 SGHVS, CDR2 FQNEAQ. Trimming pared 1 base from V and 7 bases from J, leaving 8 bases between. CDR3 in DNA: TGTGCCAGCAGCTTAGACGGGGGGCAGCCCCAGCATTTT. Protein product: CASSLDGGQPQHF.

At least ten counts were recorded for this clonotype. This chain connects TRBV2 to TRBJ1-2, with D unresolved. The germline V and J ends were trimmed by 4 bases and 2 bases, with 11 bases remaining between them. The germline V gene has CDR1 SNHLY and CDR2 FYNNEI. The CDR3 is 14 residues long. CDR3 loop: CASSGERANYGYTF. CDR3 nucleotide sequence: TGTGCCAGCAGTGGTGAAAGGGCCAACTATGGCTACACCTTC.

About this clonotype: A much bigger clone sits one base away, suggesting this may be a read error. This CDR3 fails to terminate in the conserved phenylalanine or tryptophan, so it likely reflects a read error. The chain recombines TRBV7-9 with TRBJ2-7; no clear D gene. V was cut by 5 bases and J by 4 bases, with 15 bases left in between. The germline CDR1 and CDR2 sequences are SEHNR and FQNEAQ (reference sequence). The CDR3 spans 14 residues. CDR3 in DNA: TGTGCCAGCAGCCCGAAAGCTGGAAGGTACGAGCAGTACTAC. Its protein is CASSPKAGRYEQYY.

The count of this clonotype is one. The CDR3 nucleotides read TGTGCCAGCAGGACCCAGGGGCGGGAGCAGTTCTTC. Translating gives CASRTQGREQFF. This chain uses TRBV28 with TRBJ2-1; a weak D match, TRBD1 (6 bases). The CDR3 length is 12 residues. Germline lookup yields CDR1 MDHEN and CDR2 SYDVKM. Trimming removed 6 bases at V and 10 bases at J, with 13 bases between.

Only a few counts were recorded for this clonotype. The J gene is TRBJ2-7, the V gene TRBV5-6; 9 bases match TRBD2. Germline V gene sequence: CDR1 SGHDT, CDR2 YYEEEE. V trimming: 2 bases; J trimming: 2 bases; junction bases outside the gene matches: 5. The CDR3 is 15 residues long. The DNA of the CDR3 is TGTGCCAGCAGCTTCGCGACTAGCGGACCCTACGAGCAGTACTTC. Its protein is CASSFATSGPYEQYF.

There are a few counts of this clonotype. V gene TRBV5-1 combines with J gene TRBJ2-5; TRBD1 matches 8 bases. Germline-derived CDR1 and CDR2 are SGHRS and YFSETQ. V lost 3 bases to trimming and J lost 1 base; unmatched junction nucleotides: 2. This CDR3 has 14 residues. The CDR3 sequence: CASSWGQVQETQYF. CDR3 bases: TGCGCCAGCAGCTGGGGACAGGTCCAAGAGACCCAGTACTTC.

This clonotype appeared many times. The rearrangement joins TRBV7-2 to TRBJ1-3; the match to TRBD1 covers 7 bases. Germline V gene data show CDR1 as SGHTA and CDR2 as FQGNSA. The CDR3 sequence is 16 residues long. V shed 5 bases and J 0 bases; nucleotides not matched to a gene: 7. CDR3 nucleotide sequence: TGTGCCAGCAGCCCCGGCGGGACAGCCTCTGGAAACACCATATATTTT. It codes for CASSPGGTASGNTIYF.

The rearrangement joins TRBV20-1 to TRBJ1-2, with 8 bases lining up with TRBD1. Germline V gene sequence: CDR1 DFQATT, CDR2 SNEGSKA (reference sequence). The CDR3 contains 16 residues. The ends lost 4 bases at V and 4 bases at J; junction bases unmatched: 14. The CDR3 is CSAKNPGQGGFYGYTF. CDR3 sequence (DNA): TGCAGTGCTAAGAACCCTGGACAGGGAGGATTCTATGGCTACACCTTC.

The J gene is TRBJ1-1, the V gene TRBV19; possible D gene TRBD1, 5 bases. Germline CDR1 is LNHDA and CDR2 is SQIVND (reference sequence). The CDR3 runs to 14 residues. The V end was cut by 4 bases, the J end by 1 base, with 10 bases between. CDR3 residues: CASSRPGGNTEAFF. The CDR3 bases are TGTGCCAGTAGTAGGCCGGGGGGGAACACTGAAGCTTTCTTT.

The chain employs TRBV6-2 or TRBV6-3 and TRBJ2-7; perhaps TRBD1 as D (5 bases). The CDR3 runs 18 residues. Germline CDR1 and CDR2: MNHEY and SVGEGT. V was pared by 0 bases and J by 4 bases, with 22 bases between. The CDR3 DNA is TGTGCCAGCAGTTACTCGACAGCGTCCCCGAATTCTTTTTACGAGCAGTACTTC. This sequence encodes CASSYSTASPNSFYEQYF.